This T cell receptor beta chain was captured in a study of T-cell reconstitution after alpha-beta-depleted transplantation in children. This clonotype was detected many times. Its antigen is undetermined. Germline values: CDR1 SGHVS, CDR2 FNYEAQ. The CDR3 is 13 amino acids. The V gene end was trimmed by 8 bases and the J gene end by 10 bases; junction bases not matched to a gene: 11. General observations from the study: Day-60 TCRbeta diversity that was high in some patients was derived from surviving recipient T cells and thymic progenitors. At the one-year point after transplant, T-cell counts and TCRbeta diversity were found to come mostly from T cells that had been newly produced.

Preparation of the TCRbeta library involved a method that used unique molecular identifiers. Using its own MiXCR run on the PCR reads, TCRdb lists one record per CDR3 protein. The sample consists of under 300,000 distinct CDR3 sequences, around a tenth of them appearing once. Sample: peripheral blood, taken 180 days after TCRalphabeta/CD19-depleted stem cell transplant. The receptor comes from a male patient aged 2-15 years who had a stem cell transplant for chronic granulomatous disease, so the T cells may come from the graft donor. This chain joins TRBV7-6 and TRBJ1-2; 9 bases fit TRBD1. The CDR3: CASGSWDRVDYTF. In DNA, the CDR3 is TGTGCCAGCGGCTCGTGGGACAGGGTGGACTACACCTTC.